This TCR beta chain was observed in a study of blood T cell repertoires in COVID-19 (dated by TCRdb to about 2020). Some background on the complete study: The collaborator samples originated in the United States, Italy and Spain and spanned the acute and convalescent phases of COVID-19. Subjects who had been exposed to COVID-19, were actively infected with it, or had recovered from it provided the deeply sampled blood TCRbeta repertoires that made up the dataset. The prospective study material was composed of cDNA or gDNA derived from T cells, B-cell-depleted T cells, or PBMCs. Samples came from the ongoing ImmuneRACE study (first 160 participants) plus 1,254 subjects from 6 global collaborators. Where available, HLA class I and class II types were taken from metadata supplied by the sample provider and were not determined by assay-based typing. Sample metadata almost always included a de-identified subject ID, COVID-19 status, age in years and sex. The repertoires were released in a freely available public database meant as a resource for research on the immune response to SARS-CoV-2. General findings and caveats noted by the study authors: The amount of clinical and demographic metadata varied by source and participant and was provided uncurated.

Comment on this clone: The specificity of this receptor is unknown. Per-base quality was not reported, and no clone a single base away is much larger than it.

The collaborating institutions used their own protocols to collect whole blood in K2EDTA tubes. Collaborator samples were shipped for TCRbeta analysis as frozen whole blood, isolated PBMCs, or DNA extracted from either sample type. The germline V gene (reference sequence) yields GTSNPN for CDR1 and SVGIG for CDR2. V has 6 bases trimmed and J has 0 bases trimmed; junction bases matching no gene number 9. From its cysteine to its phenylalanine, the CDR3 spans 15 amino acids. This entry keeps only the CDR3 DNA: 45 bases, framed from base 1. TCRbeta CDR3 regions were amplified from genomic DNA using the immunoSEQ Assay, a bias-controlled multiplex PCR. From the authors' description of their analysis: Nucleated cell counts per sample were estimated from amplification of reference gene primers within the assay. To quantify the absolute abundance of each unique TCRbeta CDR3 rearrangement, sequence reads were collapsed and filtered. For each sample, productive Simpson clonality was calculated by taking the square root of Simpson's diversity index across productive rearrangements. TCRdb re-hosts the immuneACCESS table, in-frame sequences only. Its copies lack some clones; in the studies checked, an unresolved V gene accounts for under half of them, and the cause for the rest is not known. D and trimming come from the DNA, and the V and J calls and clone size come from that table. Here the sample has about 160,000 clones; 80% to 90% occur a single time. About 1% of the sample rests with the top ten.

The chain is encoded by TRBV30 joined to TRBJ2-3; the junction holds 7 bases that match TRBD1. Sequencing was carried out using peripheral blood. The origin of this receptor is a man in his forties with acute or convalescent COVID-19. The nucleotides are TGTGCCTGTGCTGAACAGGGGCTTAGCACAGATACGCAGTATTTT. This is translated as CACAEQGLSTDTQYF.